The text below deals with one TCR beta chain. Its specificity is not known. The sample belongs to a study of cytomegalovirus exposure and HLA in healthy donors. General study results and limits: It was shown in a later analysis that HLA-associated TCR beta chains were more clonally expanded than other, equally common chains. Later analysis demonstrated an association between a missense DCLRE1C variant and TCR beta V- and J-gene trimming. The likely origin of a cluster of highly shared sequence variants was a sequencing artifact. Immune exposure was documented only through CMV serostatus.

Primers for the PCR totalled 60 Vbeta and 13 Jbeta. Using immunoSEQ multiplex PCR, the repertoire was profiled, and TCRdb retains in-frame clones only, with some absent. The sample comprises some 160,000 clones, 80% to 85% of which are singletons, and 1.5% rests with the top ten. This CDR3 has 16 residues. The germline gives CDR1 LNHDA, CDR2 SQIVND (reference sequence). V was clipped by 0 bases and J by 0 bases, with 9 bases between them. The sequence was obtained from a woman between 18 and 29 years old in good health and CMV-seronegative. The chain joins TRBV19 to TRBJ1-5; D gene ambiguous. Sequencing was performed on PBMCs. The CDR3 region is CASSIEPSGSNQPQHF. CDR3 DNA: TGTGCCAGTAGTATAGAACCGTCCGGTAGCAATCAGCCCCAGCATTTT.